The next 8 T cell receptor beta chains were all read from a single sample in a study of OX40 agonist ivuxolimab in advanced cancers. The method was immunoSEQ multiplex PCR; TCRdb's version includes in-frame clones alone and lacks a portion of them. The repertoire holds roughly 60,000 clones, with about 89% as singletons. Sample: CD4+ or CD8+ T cells sorted from blood, taken in a trial of the OX40 agonist ivuxolimab. These receptors were taken from an adult with an advanced solid tumor such as melanoma, head and neck, liver or kidney cancer.

This chain links TRBV2 with TRBJ2-2; 12 nucleotides match TRBD2. V was clipped by 6 bases and J by 7 bases; unmatched bases: 6. CDR1 is SNHLY and CDR2 is FYNNEI in the germline V gene. The CDR3 runs 15 residues. The CDR3 DNA reads TGTGCCAGCAGGAGACTAGCGGGAGCCGACGGGGAGCTGTTTTTT. This codes for CASRRLAGADGELFF. Full variable domain (outside the CDR3, taken from reference TRBV2 and TRBJ2-2): EPEVTQTPSHQVTQMGQEVILRCVPISNHLYFYWYRQILGQKVEFLVSFYNNEISEKSEIFDDQFSVERPDGSNFTLKIRSTKLEDSAMYFCASRRLAGADGELFFGEGSRLTVL.

The chain combines TRBV27 with TRBJ2-3, with D possibly TRBD2 on 7 matching bases. The germline V gene encodes CDR1 MNHEY and CDR2 SMNVEV (reference sequence). The CDR3 extends over 17 amino acids. Trimming cost V 1 base and J 2 bases, with 16 bases left between them. CDR3: CASSLYSAGAPTDTQYF. The CDR3 nucleotides read TGTGCCAGCAGTTTATATTCTGCGGGGGCCCCCACAGATACGCAGTATTTT.

The chain has TRBV6-1 and TRBJ2-7; 7 bases are a match to TRBD1. Germline lookup yields CDR1 MNHNS and CDR2 SASEGT. The CDR3 consists of 14 residues. The J segment lost 5 bases and the V segment lost 6 bases, leaving 10 bases of the junction unmatched. The DNA of the CDR3 is TGTGCCAGCAGAGAGTCAGGGGGTAGAAACGAGCAGTACTTC. Protein product: CASRESGGRNEQYF.

V gene TRBV5-1 combines with J gene TRBJ1-1, with D perhaps TRBD1 (6 bases). V was cut by 2 bases and J by 2 bases, with 13 bases left in between. Looked up from germline, CDR1 is SGHRS and CDR2 is YFSETQ. There are 15 residues in the CDR3. CDR3 sequence: CASSFYGQPNTEAFF. The CDR3, as DNA: TGCGCCAGCAGCTTCTATGGACAGCCCAACACTGAAGCTTTCTTT.

V gene TRBV9 combines with J gene TRBJ2-1, with unresolved D. Between the trimmed V and J ends, which lost 0 bases and 0 bases, there was a span of 13 bases. This CDR3 comprises 17 residues. The germline V gene has CDR1 SGDLS and CDR2 YYNGEE. CDR3 coding DNA: TGTGCCAGCAGCGTAGTCGTATCCACACGCTCCTACAATGAGCAGTTCTTC. Translating gives CASSVVVSTRSYNEQFF.

The V gene is TRBV11-1, the J gene TRBJ1-2; D remains ambiguous. Deletions cut 6 bases from V and 0 bases from J, with 5 bases between. CDR3 size: 12 residues. CDR1 is SGHAT, CDR2 FQDESV, per germline (reference sequence). Here the CDR3 DNA reads TGTGCCAGCAGACGGACTAACTATGGCTACACCTTC. Its translation is CASRRTNYGYTF.

The chain recombines TRBV5-4 with TRBJ1-2; the match to TRBD1 covers 8 bases. Per germline, CDR1 SGHNT and CDR2 YYREEE (reference sequence). The junction had 12 bases not matched to a gene; V was cut back by 0 bases and J by 8 bases. The CDR3 contains 16 residues. CDR3 residues: CASSLDATGTGGGYTF. The CDR3 region has the DNA TGTGCCAGCAGCTTGGATGCTACCGGGACAGGAGGGGGCTACACCTTC. The full variable domain, rest sourced from reference TRBV5-4 and TRBJ1-2, is ETGVTQSPTHLIKTRGQQVTLRCSSQSGHNTVSWYQQALGQGPQFIFQYYREEENGRGNFPPRFSGLQFPNYSSELNVNALELDDSALYLCASSLDATGTGGGYTFGSGTRLTVV.

V and J are TRBV6-6 and TRBJ2-3; possibly TRBD2 for D (6 bases). CDR1 and CDR2 from the germline V gene are MNHNY and SVGAGI (reference sequence). The CDR3 loop spans 15 amino acids. The V end lost 0 bases, the J end lost 2 bases, and 9 bases lay between the germline ends. CDR3 coding DNA: TGTGCCAGCAGTTACTCTAAGCGGGTCACAGATACGCAGTATTTT. It translates to CASSYSKRVTDTQYF.